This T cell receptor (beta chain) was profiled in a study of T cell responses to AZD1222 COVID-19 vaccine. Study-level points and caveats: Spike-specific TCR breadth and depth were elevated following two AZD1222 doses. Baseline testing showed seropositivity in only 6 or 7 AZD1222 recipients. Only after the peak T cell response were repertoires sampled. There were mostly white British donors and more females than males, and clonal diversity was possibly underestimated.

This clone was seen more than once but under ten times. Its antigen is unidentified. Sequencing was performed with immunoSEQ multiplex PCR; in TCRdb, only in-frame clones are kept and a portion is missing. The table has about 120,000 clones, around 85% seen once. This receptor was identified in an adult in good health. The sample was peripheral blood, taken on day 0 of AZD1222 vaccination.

The CDR3 sequence is CAWSAGTGNTIYF. CDR3 nucleotides: TGTGCCTGGAGTGCAGGGACTGGAAACACCATATATTTT. The genes are TRBV30 and TRBJ1-3; weak D call: TRBD1 (5 bases). The CDR3 length is 13 residues. V was trimmed by 1 base and J by 2 bases, leaving 6 bases between them. CDR1 GTSNPN and CDR2 SVGIG come from the germline V gene (reference sequence).